This T cell receptor beta chain originates from a study of CD8 T cells in Susac syndrome. It was with random hexamers that roughly 0.45 to 1 ug RNA was reverse transcribed. TCRdb called the immunoSEQ multiplex PCR reads again in MiXCR, with one record for every CDR3 protein. This table has 150,000 or so distinct CDR3 sequences, 95% to 97% appearing once. Trimming stripped 0 bases from V and 0 bases from J, with 3 bases between. The germline gives CDR1 DFQATT, CDR2 SNEGSKA (reference sequence). There are 13 residues in the CDR3. This sequence joins TRBV20-1 and TRBJ1-5; D is uncertain. The material sequenced was CD4+ T cells from PBMCs. This sequence was found in a human donor with Susac syndrome. The CDR3 DNA sequence: TGCAGTGCTAGAGATTATAGCAATCAGCCCCAGCATTTT. Amino acids: CSARDYSNQPQHF.